The subject of this entry is one T cell receptor (beta chain). Its target is unknown. A second PCR of roughly 7 to 11 cycles used a sample-barcoded 5' primer and a J-beta primer mix. TCRdb reanalysed the 5' RACE reads using MiXCR and keeps one entry per CDR3 protein. The repertoire holds 1.5 million to 2 million distinct CDR3 sequences, with just under 50% as singletons. This sample is part of a study of blood T cells in healthy people across ages. General study points: A roughly linear fall in TCR beta diversity per million T cells was seen with increasing age.

V lost 2 bases and J lost 11, with 12 bases in between. Germline lookup yields CDR1 MNHNY and CDR2 SVGAGI (reference sequence). The CDR3 extends over 12 amino acids. The sequenced sample consisted of blood. This clonotype originated in a woman between 40 and 55 years old in good health. The genes are TRBV6-6 and TRBJ2-5; D may be TRBD2 (5 bases). CDR3 in DNA: TGTGCCAGCAGTTACAAGCCTTGGGAGCAGTACTTC. Protein product: CASSYKPWEQYF.